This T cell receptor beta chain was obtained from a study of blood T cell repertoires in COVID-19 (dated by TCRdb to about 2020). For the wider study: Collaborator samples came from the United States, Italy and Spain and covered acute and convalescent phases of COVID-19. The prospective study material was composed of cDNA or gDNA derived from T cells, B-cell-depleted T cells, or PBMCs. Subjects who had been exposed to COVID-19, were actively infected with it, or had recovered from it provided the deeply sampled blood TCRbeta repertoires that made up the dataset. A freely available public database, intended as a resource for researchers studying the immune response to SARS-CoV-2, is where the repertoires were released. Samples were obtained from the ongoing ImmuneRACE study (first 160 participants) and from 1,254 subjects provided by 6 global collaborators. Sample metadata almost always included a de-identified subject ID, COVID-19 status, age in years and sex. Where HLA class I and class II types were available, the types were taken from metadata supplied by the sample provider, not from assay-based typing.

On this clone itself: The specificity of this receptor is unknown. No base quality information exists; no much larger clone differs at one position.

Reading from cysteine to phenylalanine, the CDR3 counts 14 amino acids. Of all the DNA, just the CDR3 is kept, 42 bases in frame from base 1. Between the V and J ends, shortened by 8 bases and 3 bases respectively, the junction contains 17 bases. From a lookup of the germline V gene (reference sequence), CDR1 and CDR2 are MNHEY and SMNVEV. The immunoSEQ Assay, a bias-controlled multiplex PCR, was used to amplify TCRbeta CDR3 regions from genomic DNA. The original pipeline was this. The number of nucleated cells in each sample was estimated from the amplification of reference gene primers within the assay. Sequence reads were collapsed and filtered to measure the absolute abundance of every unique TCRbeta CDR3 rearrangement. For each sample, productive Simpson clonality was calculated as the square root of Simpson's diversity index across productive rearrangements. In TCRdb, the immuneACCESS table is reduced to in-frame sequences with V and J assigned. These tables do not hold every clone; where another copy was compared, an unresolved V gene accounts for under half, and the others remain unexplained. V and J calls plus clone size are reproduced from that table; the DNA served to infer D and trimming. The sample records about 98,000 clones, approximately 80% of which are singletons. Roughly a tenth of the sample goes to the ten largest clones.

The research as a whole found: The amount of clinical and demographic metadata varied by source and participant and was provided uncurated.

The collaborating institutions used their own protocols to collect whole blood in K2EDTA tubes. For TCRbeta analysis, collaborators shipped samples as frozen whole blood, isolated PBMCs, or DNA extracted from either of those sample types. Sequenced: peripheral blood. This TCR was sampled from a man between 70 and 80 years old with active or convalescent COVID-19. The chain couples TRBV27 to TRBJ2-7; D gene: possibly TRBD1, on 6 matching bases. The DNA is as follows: TGTGCCAGCTCCCGGTGGGACACTAACTACGAGCAGTACTTC. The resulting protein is CASSRWDTNYEQYF.